The 9 T cell receptor beta chains below come from one sample, sequenced in a study of T cell responses to AZD1222 COVID-19 vaccine. This table comes from immunoSEQ multiplex PCR, and its TCRdb copy is limited to in-frame clones, with some not included. Of some 140,000 clones listed, approximately 92% are singletons. The material was peripheral blood, obtained on day 0 of AZD1222 vaccination. The receptor source for this set is an adult in good health.

The genes are TRBV7-9 and TRBJ1-2; 7 bases match TRBD1. The CDR3 totals 13 residues. The junction had 8 bases not matched to a gene; V was cut back by 6 bases and J by 7 bases. Germline CDR1 and CDR2: SEHNR and FQNEAQ (reference sequence). CDR3 DNA sequence: TGTGCCAGCAGTCAAGACAGGGTAATTGGCTACACCTTC. This codes for CASSQDRVIGYTF. Filled out from reference TRBV7-9 and TRBJ1-2, the complete variable domain reads DTGVSQNPRHKITKRGQNVTFRCDPISEHNRLYWYRQTLGQGPEFLTYFQNEAQLEKSRLLSDRFSAERPKGSFSTLEIQRTEQGDSAMYLCASSQDRVIGYTFGSGTRLTVV.

The V and J genes are TRBV27 and TRBJ1-1; D may be TRBD1 (6 bases). Germline V gene sequence: CDR1 MNHEY, CDR2 SMNVEV (reference sequence). The CDR3 extends over 13 amino acids. V lost 8 bases, J lost 5 bases, and 15 bases lay in between. The CDR3 sequence is CASRTGGRTEAFF. In nucleotides, the CDR3 is TGTGCCAGCCGCACGGGGGGGCGGACTGAAGCTTTCTTT.

The gene calls are TRBV4-1 and TRBJ2-7, with 8 bases lining up with TRBD2. The CDR3 runs 15 residues. J gave up 3 bases and V 1 base, and 5 bases lay outside the gene matches. Germline V CDR1 and CDR2: MGHRA, YSYEKL. As DNA, the CDR3 is TGCGCCAGCAGCCAAGTTTTGACTAGCGACTACGAGCAGTACTTC. It yields the protein CASSQVLTSDYEQYF.

J is TRBJ2-7 and V is TRBV25-1; unclear D gene. CDR1 is MGHDK and CDR2 is SYGVNS in the germline V gene. The CDR3 has 11 amino acids. Trimming pared 2 bases from V and 5 bases from J, leaving 4 bases between. CDR3 sequence (DNA): TGTGCCAGCAGTGAAAATGACGAGCAGTACTTC. Translated, it gives CASSENDEQYF.

The chain couples TRBV11-2 to TRBJ1-1; D gene unclear. The CDR3 length is 13 residues. V lost 5 bases to trimming and J lost 3 bases, with 10 bases between them. Germline V gene lookup returns CDR1 SGHAT and CDR2 FQNNGV. The CDR3 nucleotides are TGTGCCAGCAGCCCGAATAAGGACACTGAAGCTTTCTTT. It specifies CASSPNKDTEAFF.

The J gene is TRBJ2-5, the V gene TRBV9; 9 bases map to TRBD2. Trimming took 4 bases from V and 2 from J; bases not matched to a gene: 9. Germline V gives CDR1 SGDLS, CDR2 YYNGEE. CDR3 length: 16 residues. In DNA, the CDR3 is TGTGCCAGCAGCCCAAGTCAAGCGGGAGGACAAGAGACCCAGTACTTC. Protein product: CASSPSQAGGQETQYF.

This clone came up once. V is TRBV5-1 and J is TRBJ2-5; 9 bases are shared with TRBD1. This CDR3 contains 15 residues. Germline-derived CDR1 and CDR2 are SGHRS and YFSETQ. V shed 2 bases, J shed 1 base, and the junction held 3 bases outside the gene matches. The CDR3 region is CASSFGTGPQETQYF. In DNA, the CDR3 is TGCGCCAGCAGCTTTGGGACAGGGCCCCAAGAGACCCAGTACTTC.

V is TRBV2 and J is TRBJ2-7; 10 nucleotides line up with TRBD2. This CDR3 comprises 15 residues. From germline, CDR1 is SNHLY and CDR2 FYNNEI. Unmatched junction bases numbered 6, after V lost 5 bases and J lost 2 bases. The chain's CDR3 is CASSRTSGNTYEQYF. CDR3 nucleotide sequence: TGTGCCAGCAGTCGTACTAGCGGGAATACCTACGAGCAGTACTTC.

V usage is TRBV15 and J usage is TRBJ2-5, with 10 bases that match TRBD2. CDR1 LNHNV and CDR2 YYDKDF come from the germline V gene (reference sequence). This CDR3 is 14 amino acids long. Trimming removed 5 bases from V and 5 bases from J; junction bases left unmatched: 5. This chain's CDR3 is CATSLAGASETQYF. The DNA of the CDR3 is TGTGCCACCAGCCTAGCGGGAGCTTCGGAGACCCAGTACTTC.